The next 18 T cell receptor beta chains were all read from a single sample in a study of T cells after yellow fever vaccination. TCRdb processed the 5' RACE reads anew with MiXCR; each CDR3 protein has one entry. The data hold 100,000 to 150,000 distinct CDR3 sequences, with approximately 7% observed a single time. The sequencing used CD4+ T cells sorted from PBMCs, collected more than 8 days after the first yellow fever vaccination. The receptors originated from a man between 18 and 35 years old who received the YFV17D yellow fever vaccine.

This clonotype was detected ten times or more. The rearrangement joins TRBV5-1 to TRBJ2-3; 9 bases are a match to TRBD2. Germline loops: CDR1 SGHRS, CDR2 YFSETQ. This CDR3 has 15 amino acids. Germline trimming cut 0 bases from V and 6 bases from J; bases unmatched to any gene: 5. CDR3 coding DNA: TGCGCCAGCAGCTTGGGACTAGCGGCTTGGGATACGCAGTATTTT. Its translation: CASSLGLAAWDTQYF.

This clonotype was counted at least ten times. J is TRBJ2-5 and V is TRBV6-1, with 9 nucleotides matching TRBD2. Germline V gives CDR1 MNHNS, CDR2 SASEGT. CDR3 length equals 15 residues. Unmatched junction bases numbered 5, after V lost 6 bases and J lost 0 bases. The CDR3 reads CASRSGGLDQETQYF. The CDR3 bases are TGTGCCAGCAGAAGCGGGGGGTTAGACCAAGAGACCCAGTACTTC.

Regarding this clonotype: Possible read error: a much larger clone is one base away. V is TRBV6-1 and J is TRBJ2-3, with 8 bases lining up with TRBD2. The CDR3 covers 14 residues. V dropped 7 bases and J dropped 2; count of bases not matched to a gene: 5. Germline CDR1 reads MNHNS; CDR2 reads SASEGT. CDR3 nucleotides: TGTGCCAGCAAGACTAGCGTATCCACAGATACGCAGTATTTT. Translating gives CASKTSVSTDTQYF.

This clonotype showed up many times. The chain recombines TRBV5-4 with TRBJ2-1; no reliable D call. Germline loops: CDR1 SGHNT, CDR2 YYREEE (reference sequence). Trimming took off 0 bases at V and 7 bases at J, with 20 bases between the two ends. The CDR3 loop spans 17 amino acids. For the CDR3, the DNA is TGTGCCAGCAGCTTGGGAAAATGGGTGCGAATACAGAATGAGCAGTTCTTC. Its protein product is CASSLGKWVRIQNEQFF.

The table lists this clonotype with a few counts. The chain employs TRBV6-2 or TRBV6-3 and TRBJ1-2; D may be TRBD1 (6 bases). Germline V gene lookup returns CDR1 MNHEY and CDR2 SVGEGT. The CDR3 runs 15 residues. V was clipped by 7 bases and J by 0 bases, with 15 bases between them. Here the CDR3 DNA reads TGTGCCAGCAACTGGGACACGAAGTCTAACTATGGCTACACCTTC. Translating gives CASNWDTKSNYGYTF.

This clonotype has ten or more counts. V and J are TRBV7-2 and TRBJ2-3; D call uncertain. The CDR3 spans 13 residues. V dropped 6 bases and J dropped 1 base, with 8 bases sitting between them. Germline assignment: CDR1 SGHTA and CDR2 FQGNSA. CDR3 DNA sequence: TGTGCCAGCAGTTTTAGGGGCACAGATACGCAGTATTTT. Protein sequence: CASSFRGTDTQYF.

In this sample, this clonotype turned up many times. At one boundary the junction diverges from the germline segment, which might be a read error. The chain employs TRBV5-1 and TRBJ2-3, with D possibly being TRBD1 (6 bases). The germline V gene encodes CDR1 SGHRS and CDR2 YFSETQ. The CDR3 contains 15 residues. The CDR3 coding sequence is TGCGCCAGCAGCTTGGGATGGACGGTCCAGGGGAACGCCGATTTT. It encodes CASSLGWTVQGNADF.

A few counts support this clonotype. This sequence joins TRBV23-1 and TRBJ2-1; TRBD1 matches 9 bases. TRBV23-1 is an ORF, and what it does is uncertain. CDR3 length equals 17 residues. V lost 3 bases to trimming and J lost 5 bases; unmatched junction nucleotides: 11. As DNA, the CDR3 is TGCGCCAGCAGTCATATCGGACAGGGGAAAGGAAACAATGAGCAGTTCTTC. Translation: CASSHIGQGKGNNEQFF.

This clonotype has ten or more counts. CDR3: CASSFGTSGYNEQFF. CDR3 in DNA: TGCGCCAGCAGCTTCGGGACTAGCGGGTACAATGAGCAGTTCTTC. The J gene is TRBJ2-1, the V gene TRBV5-1, with 12 bases matching TRBD2. With 2 bases clipped from V and 4 bases from J, the junction kept 1 base outside the gene matches. This CDR3 spans 15 amino acids. Germline CDR1 is SGHRS and CDR2 is YFSETQ. The variable domain in full, with the rest retrieved from reference TRBV5-1 and TRBJ2-1, is KAGVTQTPRYLIKTRGQQVTLSCSPISGHRSVSWYQQTPGQGLQFLFEYFSETQRNKGNFPGRFSGRQFSNSRSEMNVSTLELGDSALYLCASSFGTSGYNEQFFGPGTRLTVL.

This clonotype was found many times. In DNA form, the CDR3 reads TGTGCCAGCAGCTCCCTTTTCGGGGAGCTGTTTTTT. Its translation: CASSSLFGELFF. The chain has TRBV7-6 and TRBJ2-2, with D hard to call. The CDR3 covers 12 residues. V was pared by 4 bases and J by 7 bases, with 7 bases between. Germline CDR1 SGHVS, CDR2 FNYEAQ.

In this sample, this clonotype turned up many times. V usage is TRBV6-6 and J usage is TRBJ1-2; tentatively, D is TRBD1 (5 bases). The germline CDR1 and CDR2 sequences are MNHNY and SVGAGI (reference sequence). The V gene lost 0 bases and the J gene lost 8 bases, with 10 bases spanning the gap. The CDR3 consists of 13 residues. The CDR3 region is CASSYSGVAGYTF. The DNA for the CDR3 is TGTGCCAGCAGTTACTCGGGGGTCGCCGGCTACACCTTC.

This clonotype has a count of ten or more. The CDR3 DNA is TGTGCCAGCAGCTTAGCCGGGGGGAGGGCAGATACGCAGTATTTT. The encoded protein is CASSLAGGRADTQYF. The chain couples TRBV7-2 to TRBJ2-3; 7 nucleotides agree with TRBD2. V was pared by 0 bases and J by 4 bases, with 4 bases of the junction left unmatched. Germline CDR1 SGHTA, CDR2 FQGNSA. The CDR3 sequence is 15 residues long.

The table lists this clonotype with many counts. This rearrangement joins TRBV7-2 to TRBJ2-1; 10 bases line up with TRBD2. Trimming at V came to 4 bases and at J to 4 bases, leaving 7 bases not matched to a gene. The CDR3 consists of 16 residues. CDR1 is SGHTA, CDR2 FQGNSA, per germline. The CDR3 DNA follows: TGTGCCAGCAGCTATCTAGCGGGGGACCCGTACAATGAGCAGTTCTTC. Translating gives CASSYLAGDPYNEQFF.

This clonotype was detected only a few times. The chain employs TRBV6-2 or TRBV6-3 and TRBJ2-1, with 12 bases that match TRBD2. V was pared by 7 bases and J by 9 bases, with 13 bases of the junction left unmatched. Germline CDR1 is MNHEY and CDR2 is SVGEGT. CDR3 length equals 16 residues. CDR3 sequence: CASKQTPSGGGTEQFF. The CDR3 nucleotides read TGTGCCAGCAAACAAACACCTAGCGGGGGGGGGACTGAGCAGTTCTTC.

This chain links TRBV4-1 with TRBJ1-6; D is uncertain. In germline, CDR1 is MGHRA, CDR2 YSYEKL. The CDR3 consists of 16 residues. Trimming removed 1 base from V and 9 bases from J, with 16 bases in between. DNA for the CDR3: TGCGCCAGCAGCCAAGGGACGGCCAGAGGCCGTTCACCCCTCCACTTT. Its protein product is CASSQGTARGRSPLHF.

This clonotype occurred a few times. This chain connects TRBV7-9 to TRBJ2-5; D is uncertain. This CDR3 is built from 14 residues. Germline CDR1 is SEHNR and CDR2 is FQNEAQ (reference sequence). Trimming shortened V by 1 base and J by 5 bases, and 11 bases separated the two germline ends. CDR3 protein: CASSLGQAVETQYF. Here the CDR3 DNA reads TGTGCCAGCAGCTTAGGACAAGCCGTGGAGACCCAGTACTTC. Looking up the rest from reference TRBV7-9 and TRBJ2-5 gives the full variable domain: DTGVSQNPRHKITKRGQNVTFRCDPISEHNRLYWYRQTLGQGPEFLTYFQNEAQLEKSRLLSDRFSAERPKGSFSTLEIQRTEQGDSAMYLCASSLGQAVETQYFGPGTRLLVL.

In this sample, this clonotype turned up many times. This sequence joins TRBV6-5 and TRBJ2-7; no reliable D call. This CDR3 has 15 amino acids. V lost 0 bases and J lost 0, with 9 bases in between. CDR1 is MNHEY, CDR2 SVGAGI, per germline. CDR3 region: CASSYSYRVSYEQYF. CDR3 coding DNA: TGTGCCAGCAGTTACTCGTATCGGGTCTCCTACGAGCAGTACTTC.

At least ten counts were recorded for this clonotype. The V and J genes are TRBV6-2 or TRBV6-3 and TRBJ2-3, with 10 bases that match TRBD2. The ends lost 4 bases at V and 6 bases at J; junction bases unmatched: 10. Germline CDR1 MNHEY, CDR2 SVGEGT. The CDR3 extends over 16 amino acids. CDR3 in DNA: TGTGCCAGCAGTTTTGGGGAGCGGGGGGGCGCGGATACGCAGTATTTT. Translated: CASSFGERGGADTQYF.